This is a list of T cell receptor beta chains from one sample in a study of shared clonotypes between healthy human individuals. The protocol was immunoSEQ multiplex PCR, while the TCRdb copy is restricted to in-frame clones and leaves out a portion. Here the sample spans some 2,100,000 clones, approximately 94% being singletons. The sample comprised naive CD4+ T cells sorted from blood. The receptor set was obtained from a man aged 18 to 29 in good health. The CDR3 runs from the conserved cysteine through the conserved F or W. D genes are given only for firm matches. Clone sizes are given selectively: once, few, many, or a class where the clone is expanded.

J gene: TRBJ1-6
clone size: .
V gene: TRBV30
D gene: .
CDR3 DNA: TGTGCCTGGAGGGAGATAAGTTTTGGGGGCTCAGGAAATTCACCCCTCCACTTT
CDR3 protein: CAWREISFGGSGNSPLHF

J gene: TRBJ1-6
clone size: .
V gene: TRBV5-1
D gene: .
CDR3 DNA: TGCGCCAGCAGCTTGGAGGTGGACTCACCCCTCCACTTT
CDR3 protein: CASSLEVDSPLHF

J gene: TRBJ2-3
clone size: .
V gene: TRBV7-2
D gene: TRBD2
CDR3 DNA: TGTGCCAGCAGCCAGGGACTAGCGGGCACAGATACGCAGTATTTT
CDR3 protein: CASSQGLAGTDTQYF

J gene: TRBJ2-1
clone size: .
V gene: TRBV19
D gene: .
CDR3 DNA: TGTGCCAGTAGTATAGATAGGGGCAATGAGCAGTTCTTC
CDR3 protein: CASSIDRGNEQFF

J gene: TRBJ2-7
clone size: once
V gene: TRBV30
D gene: .
CDR3 DNA: TGTGCCTGGAGTGTCTCCGACCCTAGGCACGAGCAGTACTTC
CDR3 protein: CAWSVSDPRHEQYF

J gene: TRBJ2-7
clone size: .
V gene: TRBV5-1
D gene: .
CDR3 DNA: TGCGCCAGCAGCTTGGACGCGTCTGTCTCCTACGAGCAGTACTTC
CDR3 protein: CASSLDASVSYEQYF

J gene: TRBJ2-7
clone size: .
V gene: TRBV18
D gene: TRBD2
CDR3 DNA: TGTGCCAGCTCACCACCGGGAGGGGCGGGTGAGGTCGAGCAGTACTTC
CDR3 protein: CASSPPGGAGEVEQYF

J gene: TRBJ2-1
clone size: .
V gene: TRBV19
D gene: .
CDR3 DNA: TGTGCCAGTAGTATACCAGCGGCTACCTACAATGAGCAGTTCTTC
CDR3 protein: CASSIPAATYNEQFF

J gene: TRBJ2-7
clone size: once
V gene: TRBV5-4
D gene: TRBD1
CDR3 DNA: TGTGCCAGCAGCAGGGGACAGGGGGCGGATGAGCAGTACTTC
CDR3 protein: CASSRGQGADEQYF

J gene: TRBJ2-7
clone size: .
V gene: TRBV6-1
D gene: TRBD1
CDR3 DNA: TGTGCCAGCAGTGAAGCTGGGACAGCCTACGAGCAGTACTTC
CDR3 protein: CASSEAGTAYEQYF

J gene: TRBJ2-1
clone size: .
V gene: TRBV6-5
D gene: TRBD2
CDR3 DNA: TGTGCCAGCAGACGCTCGACTAGCGGTCTCAATGAGCAGTTCTTC
CDR3 protein: CASRRSTSGLNEQFF

J gene: TRBJ2-7
clone size: once
V gene: TRBV28
D gene: .
CDR3 DNA: TGTGCCAGCAGTTTATTGGGCGACAGGTCCTACGAGCAGTACTTC
CDR3 protein: CASSLLGDRSYEQYF

J gene: TRBJ2-1
clone size: once
V gene: TRBV7-8
D gene: .
CDR3 DNA: TGTGCCAGCAGAAATATAGATGAGCAGTTCTTC
CDR3 protein: CASRNIDEQFF

J gene: TRBJ2-2
clone size: .
V gene: TRBV10-1
D gene: TRBD2
CDR3 DNA: TGCGCCAGCAGTGAGGGCGGGAGATCTAACACCGGGGAGCTGTTTTTT
CDR3 protein: CASSEGGRSNTGELFF

J gene: TRBJ1-5
clone size: .
V gene: TRBV6-6
D gene: .
CDR3 DNA: TGTGCCAGCAGCCTAGTAGGGGCCAACGGACAGCCCCAGCATTTT
CDR3 protein: CASSLVGANGQPQHF

J gene: TRBJ2-3
clone size: once
V gene: TRBV12-5
D gene: TRBD2
CDR3 DNA: TGTGCTAGTGGTTTGGCAGTAGCGGGGAAGCAGGATACGCAGTATTTT
CDR3 protein: CASGLAVAGKQDTQYF

J gene: TRBJ1-5
clone size: .
V gene: TRBV6-4
D gene: .
CDR3 DNA: TGTGCCAGCAGGGTACCACAGGGATCATGCCAGCCCCAGCATTTT
CDR3 protein: CASRVPQGSCQPQHF

J gene: TRBJ2-1
clone size: .
V gene: TRBV6-1
D gene: .
CDR3 DNA: TGTGCCAGCAGTGAATTATCCGTCTGGCAGTTCTTC
CDR3 protein: CASSELSVWQFF

J gene: TRBJ1-2
clone size: .
V gene: TRBV29-1
D gene: .
CDR3 DNA: TGCAGCGTTGTGCAGGACAGAGTTACTAGGGGCGTTGGCTACACCTTC
CDR3 protein: CSVVQDRVTRGVGYTF

J gene: TRBJ2-7
clone size: .
V gene: TRBV6-6
D gene: TRBD1
CDR3 DNA: TGTGCCAGCAGGGAAGGCGGGACAGGGGGCTACGAGCAGTACTTC
CDR3 protein: CASREGGTGGYEQYF

J gene: TRBJ2-1
clone size: .
V gene: TRBV13
D gene: .
CDR3 DNA: TGTGCCAGCAGCCTAAGAGGCAATGAGCAGTTCTTC
CDR3 protein: CASSLRGNEQFF

J gene: TRBJ1-2
clone size: .
V gene: TRBV27
D gene: TRBD1
CDR3 DNA: TGTGCCAGCAGTACGGGGACAGGAAACTATGGCTACACCTTC
CDR3 protein: CASSTGTGNYGYTF

J gene: TRBJ2-3
clone size: .
V gene: TRBV6-6
D gene: TRBD1
CDR3 DNA: TGTGCCAGCAGTTACCAAACAGGGGCAGATACGCAGTATTTT
CDR3 protein: CASSYQTGADTQYF

J gene: TRBJ2-3
clone size: .
V gene: TRBV28
D gene: TRBD2
CDR3 DNA: TGTGCCAGCAGTCCTAGCGGGGGGGAGGGTACAGATACGCAGTATTTT
CDR3 protein: CASSPSGGEGTDTQYF

J gene: TRBJ1-3
clone size: .
V gene: TRBV2
D gene: .
CDR3 DNA: TGTGCCAGCAGTGACCCCTCACCGAGTGACACCATATATTTT
CDR3 protein: CASSDPSPSDTIYF

J gene: TRBJ2-1
clone size: .
V gene: TRBV9
D gene: TRBD2
CDR3 DNA: TGTGCCAGCAGCGTAGTAGGAGGGACTAGCGGGAGGGACAATGAGCAGTTCTTC
CDR3 protein: CASSVVGGTSGRDNEQFF

J gene: TRBJ2-1
clone size: .
V gene: TRBV27
D gene: TRBD1
CDR3 DNA: TGTGCCAGCAGTCCGGGACAGGCGTACAATGAGCAGTTCTTC
CDR3 protein: CASSPGQAYNEQFF

J gene: TRBJ1-5
clone size: .
V gene: TRBV7-2
D gene: .
CDR3 DNA: TGTGCCAGCAGCTTGTCTAGAAATCAGCCCCAGCATTTT
CDR3 protein: CASSLSRNQPQHF

J gene: TRBJ2-5
clone size: .
V gene: TRBV6-6
D gene: .
CDR3 DNA: TGTGCCAGCAGTTCTACGCCTGAGACCCAGTACTTC
CDR3 protein: CASSSTPETQYF

J gene: TRBJ2-5
clone size: .
V gene: TRBV28
D gene: .
CDR3 DNA: TGTGCCAGCAGTTCCGTCCCGGAGACCCAGTACTTC
CDR3 protein: CASSSVPETQYF

J gene: TRBJ2-7
clone size: .
V gene: TRBV6-6
D gene: TRBD1
CDR3 DNA: TGTGCCAGCAATCAGGGGGCCGAGCAGTACTTC
CDR3 protein: CASNQGAEQYF

J gene: TRBJ1-1
clone size: .
V gene: TRBV30
D gene: .
CDR3 DNA: TGTGCCTGGAGTGTGGGGGCCCTGAACACTGAAGCTTTCTTT
CDR3 protein: CAWSVGALNTEAFF

J gene: TRBJ1-6
clone size: .
V gene: TRBV7-9
D gene: .
CDR3 DNA: TGTGCCAGCAGCCCGTCGACCGTTGCCCTGGCACCCCTCCACTTT
CDR3 protein: CASSPSTVALAPLHF

J gene: TRBJ2-5
clone size: .
V gene: TRBV5-1
D gene: .
CDR3 DNA: TGCGCCAGCAGATTACAGGATACGGGCGAGACCCAGTACTTC
CDR3 protein: CASRLQDTGETQYF

J gene: TRBJ1-2
clone size: .
V gene: TRBV28
D gene: .
CDR3 DNA: TGTGCCAGCAGTTTGGTAGCGTCGCTGGGGGGCTACACCTTC
CDR3 protein: CASSLVASLGGYTF

J gene: TRBJ2-7
clone size: .
V gene: TRBV28
D gene: .
CDR3 DNA: TGTGCCAGCAGTTCACCAGGATCCTCCTACGAGCAGTACTTC
CDR3 protein: CASSSPGSSYEQYF

J gene: TRBJ2-5
clone size: .
V gene: TRBV10-3
D gene: .
CDR3 DNA: TGTGCCATCAGTGAGTCGCCTAAAGAGACCCAGTACTTC
CDR3 protein: CAISESPKETQYF

J gene: TRBJ1-5
clone size: .
V gene: TRBV30
D gene: .
CDR3 DNA: TGTGCCTGGAGTAAGGGTTTTGGTCAGCCCCAGCATTTT
CDR3 protein: CAWSKGFGQPQHF

J gene: TRBJ1-2
clone size: .
V gene: TRBV5-4
D gene: TRBD1
CDR3 DNA: TGTGCCAGCAGCCCGGGACAGGGCTCTAACTATGGCTACACCTTC
CDR3 protein: CASSPGQGSNYGYTF

J gene: TRBJ1-3
clone size: .
V gene: TRBV7-2
D gene: .
CDR3 DNA: TGTGCCAGCAGTCCCGGGGGGTCTGGAAACACCATATATTTT
CDR3 protein: CASSPGGSGNTIYF

J gene: TRBJ2-5
clone size: .
V gene: TRBV11-1
D gene: .
CDR3 DNA: TGTGCCAGCAGCCCGATCGAACGGGAATGGGAGACCCAGTACTTC
CDR3 protein: CASSPIEREWETQYF

J gene: TRBJ1-1
clone size: once
V gene: TRBV15
D gene: .
CDR3 DNA: TGTGCCACCAGCAGAGAATATCCCGGCACTGAAGCTTTCTTT
CDR3 protein: CATSREYPGTEAFF

J gene: TRBJ2-1
clone size: .
V gene: TRBV5-4
D gene: .
CDR3 DNA: TGTGCCAGCATCCCGGAGGGGCGGGGGCCTTACAATGAGCAGTTCTTC
CDR3 protein: CASIPEGRGPYNEQFF

J gene: TRBJ2-7
clone size: .
V gene: TRBV15
D gene: TRBD1
CDR3 DNA: TGTGCCACCAGCAAGTGGACAGGGATGAGCAACGAGCAGTACTTC
CDR3 protein: CATSKWTGMSNEQYF

J gene: TRBJ2-2
clone size: .
V gene: TRBV6-1
D gene: TRBD1
CDR3 DNA: TGTGCCAGCAGTGCCCGGACAGGGGGCACCGGGGAGCTGTTTTTT
CDR3 protein: CASSARTGGTGELFF

J gene: TRBJ1-6
clone size: .
V gene: TRBV11-2
D gene: .
CDR3 DNA: TGTGCCAGCAGCTTAGGTCAATCACCCCTCCACTTT
CDR3 protein: CASSLGQSPLHF

J gene: TRBJ2-2
clone size: .
V gene: TRBV6-5
D gene: TRBD1
CDR3 DNA: TGTGCCAGCAGCCGACAGGGTAGCGGGGAGCTGTTTTTT
CDR3 protein: CASSRQGSGELFF

J gene: TRBJ2-1
clone size: once
V gene: TRBV18
D gene: .
CDR3 DNA: TGTGCCAGCCGCGAGACAGGGACTCATGAGCAGTTCTTC
CDR3 protein: CASRETGTHEQFF

J gene: TRBJ1-1
clone size: .
V gene: TRBV30
D gene: .
CDR3 DNA: TGTGCCTGGGCCGGGACTGTTGAAGCTTTCTTT
CDR3 protein: CAWAGTVEAFF

J gene: TRBJ1-5
clone size: .
V gene: TRBV10-3
D gene: TRBD1
CDR3 DNA: TGTGCCATCAGTGAGGGGACAGGGACCGGTCAGCCCCAGCATTTT
CDR3 protein: CAISEGTGTGQPQHF